This T cell receptor (beta chain) was captured in a study of T cell responses to AZD1222 COVID-19 vaccine. Study results and limitations: Just a handful of AZD1222 recipients tested seropositive at baseline. The donors showed a predominance of white British ancestry and of females, with possible underestimation of clonal diversity. Receipt of two AZD1222 doses was followed by a rise in Spike-specific TCR breadth and depth. Across spike, vaccine-associated CD4 TCRs were found, dominant at 160-218 and 743-854.

TCRdb's table, derived via immunoSEQ multiplex PCR, lists solely in-frame clones and lacks some. The sample contains 150,000 to 200,000 clones, 85% to 95% of which appear only once. This clone was observed a handful of times. Its antigen remains unidentified. The length of the CDR3 is 14 residues. Per the germline V gene, CDR1 is SNHLY and CDR2 is FYNNEI. The V gene lost 6 bases and the J gene lost 0 bases, with 8 bases spanning the gap. The chain has TRBV2 and TRBJ2-2; a possible D gene is TRBD2 (5 bases). The specimen was peripheral blood, collected 28 days after the second AZD1222 dose. This TCR was recovered from an adult who received the AZD1222 COVID-19 vaccine. CDR3 region: CASRGSSNTGELFF. For the CDR3, the DNA is TGTGCCAGCAGAGGGAGTTCGAACACCGGGGAGCTGTTTTTT.